This record looks at one T cell receptor beta chain sequence and its context. Patients had HPV-negative, locally advanced oral cavity squamous cell carcinoma. Sequencing was performed with immunoSEQ multiplex PCR; in TCRdb, only in-frame clones are kept and a portion is missing. The table records some 17,000 clones, approximately 61% of them present only once. CDR1 is MNHNS, CDR2 SASEGT, per germline. With 4 bases clipped from V and 0 bases from J, the junction kept 11 bases outside the gene matches. The CDR3 loop spans 18 amino acids. This entry belongs to a study of neoadjuvant anti-PD-1 for oral cavity cancer.

The sample consisted of PBMCs, taken before nivolumab (anti-PD-1) treatment. This TCR derives from a person between 40 and 79 years old with oral cavity squamous cell carcinoma. The chain carries TRBV6-1 and TRBJ1-5, with 8 bases fitting TRBD1. CDR3 residues: CASSGRQGSANSNQPQHF. The CDR3 DNA sequence: TGTGCCAGCAGTGGTCGACAGGGGTCCGCTAATAGCAATCAGCCCCAGCATTTT.